A single T cell receptor (beta chain) is shown here with its context. Here immunoSEQ multiplex PCR was the method, and the copy in TCRdb shows in-frame clones only, minus some. The sample lists some 290,000 clones, under 90% occurring once. The source of the sample is a study of blood T cell repertoires in COVID-19. The overall study: PBMCs, B-cell-depleted T cells, or T cells provided the cDNA or gDNA that made up the material.

The V gene end was trimmed by 4 bases and the J gene end by 5 bases; junction bases not matched to a gene: 5. From germline, CDR1 is MNHEY and CDR2 SMNVEV (reference sequence). This CDR3 is built from 16 residues. The receptor was isolated from a woman aged 25-40 years who had recovered from COVID-19. The material sequenced was PBMCs or T cells enriched from blood (not recorded which). The rearrangement joins TRBV27 to TRBJ2-7; 16 bases agree with TRBD2. CDR3 loop: CASSSGTSGRVHEQYF. The CDR3, as DNA: TGTGCCAGCAGTTCCGGGACTAGCGGGAGGGTCCACGAGCAGTACTTC.